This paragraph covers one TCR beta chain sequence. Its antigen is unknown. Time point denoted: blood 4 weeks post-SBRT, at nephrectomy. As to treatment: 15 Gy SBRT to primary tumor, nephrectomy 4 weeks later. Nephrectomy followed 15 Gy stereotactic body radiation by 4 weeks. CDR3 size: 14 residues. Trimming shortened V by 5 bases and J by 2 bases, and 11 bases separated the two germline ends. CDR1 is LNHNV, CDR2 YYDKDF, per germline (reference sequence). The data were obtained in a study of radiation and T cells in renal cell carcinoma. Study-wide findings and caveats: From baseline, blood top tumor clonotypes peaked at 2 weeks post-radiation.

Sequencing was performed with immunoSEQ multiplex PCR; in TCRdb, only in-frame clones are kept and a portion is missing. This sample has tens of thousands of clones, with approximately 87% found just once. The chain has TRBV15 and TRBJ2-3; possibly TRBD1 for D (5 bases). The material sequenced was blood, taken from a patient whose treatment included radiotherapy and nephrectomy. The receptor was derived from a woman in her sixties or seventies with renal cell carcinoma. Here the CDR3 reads CATSSDRHTDTQYF. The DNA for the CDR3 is TGTGCCACCAGCTCCGACAGACACACAGATACGCAGTATTTT.